This T cell receptor (beta chain) originates from a study of blood T cell repertoires in COVID-19. Study at large: From the United States, Italy and Spain came samples of acute and convalescent COVID-19. Sample material is recorded as cDNA or gDNA derived from T cells, B-cell-depleted T cells, or PBMCs.

The CDR3 is 14 residues long. Germline V CDR1 and CDR2: SGHDT, YYEEEE. The V gene end was trimmed by 3 bases and the J gene end by 3 bases; junction bases not matched to a gene: 3. Authors' analysis steps: Using reference gene primer amplification, nucleated cell counts were estimated. Method: immunoSEQ multiplex PCR; TCRdb's copy keeps in-frame clones and lacks some. The V and J calls and clone size are taken from that table; D and trimming were inferred from the DNA. The data hold approximately 110,000 clones, with 86% observed a single time. The TCR comes from a human donor in a cohort sampled during active COVID-19. The chain links TRBV5-6 to TRBJ2-3; 8 nucleotides align to TRBD2. Input material: peripheral blood. CDR3 nucleotides: TGTGCCAGCAGCTCCCTAGCGGGTACAGATACGCAGTATTTT. It encodes CASSSLAGTDTQYF.